These 30 T cell receptor beta chains share one sample of origin, sequenced in a study of CDR3 diversity in severe acne. TCRdb called the PCR reads again in MiXCR, with one record for every CDR3 protein. The sample lists roughly 93,000 distinct CDR3 sequences, around 54% occurring once. The sample was blood. The receptors were sampled from a male donor with severe acne vulgaris.

This clonotype turned up a few times. V gene TRBV9 combines with J gene TRBJ1-2; D is perhaps TRBD1 (6 bases). The CDR3 runs to 12 residues. Germline V CDR1 and CDR2: SGDLS, YYNGEE. Trimming stripped 6 bases from V and 6 bases from J, with 12 bases between. CDR3 in amino acids: CASNKGGDGYTF. In nucleotides, the CDR3 is TGTGCCAGCAACAAGGGGGGGGATGGCTACACCTTC.

This clonotype is medium-sized (0.01 to 0.1%) in the sample. J is TRBJ1-5 and V is TRBV20-1; 7 bases are a match to TRBD1. V trimming: 1 base; J trimming: 3 bases; junction bases outside the gene matches: 6. Germline V lookup: CDR1 DFQATT, CDR2 SNEGSKA (reference sequence). This CDR3 is 15 amino acids long. CDR3 sequence reads: CSARGGTVFNQPQHF. CDR3 DNA: TGCAGTGCTAGAGGGGGGACAGTATTCAATCAGCCCCAGCATTTT.

This clonotype was detected a few times. This chain links TRBV27 with TRBJ2-5; D possibly matches TRBD1 or TRBD2 (5 bases each). The CDR3 length is 14 residues. Germline V lookup: CDR1 MNHEY, CDR2 SMNVEV (reference sequence). With 5 bases removed from V and 7 bases from J, the gap between germline ends came to 17 bases. CDR3 in DNA: TGTGCCAGCAGTAACCACGGGACCCCAGGGACCCAGTACTTC. Amino acids: CASSNHGTPGTQYF.

This clonotype turned up a few times. The rearrangement links TRBV5-1 to TRBJ2-1, with 12 bases fitting TRBD1. This CDR3 has 16 residues. J gave up 5 bases and V 4 bases, and 7 bases lay outside the gene matches. Per germline, CDR1 SGHRS and CDR2 YFSETQ. For the CDR3, the DNA is TGCGCCAGCAGCCCCATGGGACAGGGGGCAGACAATGAGCAGTTCTTC. It is translated as CASSPMGQGADNEQFF.

Turning to this clonotype: The junction shows a germline mismatch at one end, possibly a read error. The J gene is TRBJ2-5, the V gene TRBV7-7; 7 bases align to TRBD1. Germline CDR1 SSHAT, CDR2 FNYEAQ (reference sequence). The CDR3 runs 15 residues. In nucleotides, the CDR3 is TGTGCTAGCAGCTTAGGGGGCCTCCGAGTGGAGACCCAGTACTTC. As protein: CASSLGGLRVETQYF.

This rearrangement joins TRBV12-3 or TRBV12-4 to TRBJ2-1; TRBD2 might be the D (6 bases). This CDR3 region has 14 residues. Trimming took 4 bases from V and 9 from J, leaving 16 bases between them. CDR3 amino acids: CASSSVAGRGEQFF. CDR3 in DNA: TGTGCCAGCAGTTCGGTGGCGGGACGTGGTGAGCAGTTCTTC.

The chain joins TRBV7-3 to TRBJ1-6, with D possibly being TRBD1 (6 bases). The germline V gene encodes CDR1 SGHTA and CDR2 FQGTGA. The CDR3 loop spans 13 amino acids. Trimming removed 5 bases at V and 10 bases at J, with 12 bases between. CDR3 sequence reads: CASSPQGNSPLHF. CDR3 coding DNA: TGTGCCAGCAGCCCACAGGGAAACTCACCCCTCCACTTT.

This clonotype was counted only a few times. The chain carries TRBV4-2 and TRBJ2-4, with 9 bases identical to TRBD2. V was clipped by 8 bases and J by 9 bases; unmatched bases: 8. The CDR3 runs 13 residues. Per the germline V gene, CDR1 is LGHNA and CDR2 is YNFKEQ. The CDR3 DNA reads TGTGCCAGCCGAATGGCGGGAGGGGTCATTCAGTACTTC. It codes for CASRMAGGVIQYF.

This rearrangement joins TRBV29-1 to TRBJ2-7, with D hard to call. The CDR3 is 14 residues long. The germline V gene encodes CDR1 SQVTM and CDR2 ANQGSEA. Trimming removed 3 bases at V and 5 bases at J, with 17 bases between. The CDR3 region has the DNA TGCAGCGTTGAGGGCACGTCCATCAAACACGAGCAGTACTTC. This encodes CSVEGTSIKHEQYF.

This clonotype rates as medium-sized. The gene calls are TRBV7-2 and TRBJ2-1, with D unresolved. The V end lost 1 base, the J end lost 4 bases, and 14 bases lay between the germline ends. From germline, CDR1 is SGHTA and CDR2 FQGNSA. CDR3 length: 16 amino acids. The CDR3, as DNA: TGTGCCAGCAGCTTAGACCCCCAGCGTCCGTACAATGAGCAGTTCTTC. Its protein product is CASSLDPQRPYNEQFF.

This clonotype was recorded once. The chain combines TRBV2 with TRBJ2-2, with TRBD1 as a possible D gene (5 bases). Trimming pared 6 bases from V and 0 bases from J, leaving 8 bases between. Germline-derived CDR1 and CDR2 are SNHLY and FYNNEI. The CDR3 covers 14 residues. The CDR3: CASSADTNTGELFF. The CDR3 DNA reads TGTGCCAGCAGCGCGGACACGAACACCGGGGAGCTGTTTTTT.

In its sample, this clonotype was seen a few times. V gene TRBV5-1 combines with J gene TRBJ2-6; the D gene is possibly TRBD1 (6 bases). The CDR3 has 18 amino acids. Trimming removed 3 bases from V and 1 base from J, with 17 bases in between. Germline CDR1 and CDR2: SGHRS and YFSETQ. As DNA, the CDR3 is TGCGCCAGCAGCTCCTACAGGGTGACGGAGTCTGGGGCCAACGTCCTGACTTTC. As protein: CASSSYRVTESGANVLTF.

This clonotype was recorded a few times. The rearrangement uses TRBV7-9 and TRBJ1-1; D call uncertain. CDR1 SEHNR and CDR2 FQNEAQ come from the germline V gene (reference sequence). The CDR3 runs to 14 residues. The V gene lost 3 bases and the J gene lost 0 bases, with 8 bases spanning the gap. CDR3 in amino acids: CASSFATLNTEAFF. DNA of the CDR3: TGTGCCAGCAGCTTCGCCACTTTGAACACTGAAGCTTTCTTT.

In the case of this clonotype: No conserved phenylalanine or tryptophan ends this CDR3, so it is likely a read error. J is TRBJ2-2 and V is TRBV7-9; D remains unclear. The germline CDR1 and CDR2 sequences are SEHNR and FQNEAQ (reference sequence). V was shortened by 7 bases and J by 3 bases, with 6 bases between the two germline ends. The CDR3 totals 12 residues. The CDR3 loop reads CASNPYTGELFL. The CDR3 region has the DNA TGTGCCAGCAACCCCTACACCGGGGAGCTGTTTCTT.

This clonotype was counted many times. The V and J genes are TRBV4-1 and TRBJ1-1; tentatively, D is TRBD1 (5 bases). The V gene lost 1 base and the J gene lost 3 bases, with 21 bases spanning the gap. The CDR3 length is 18 residues. The V gene's germline CDR1 is MGHRA and CDR2 YSYEKL. CDR3 nucleotide sequence: TGCGCCAGCAGCCAAGGGGGGGTAGGAGGGGCCTCCGACACTGAAGCTTTCTTT. Translating gives CASSQGGVGGASDTEAFF.

The rearrangement joins TRBV2 to TRBJ1-1; tentative D call: TRBD1 (5 bases). Per the germline V gene, CDR1 is SNHLY and CDR2 is FYNNEI. V was clipped by 8 bases and J by 4 bases, with 14 bases between them. The CDR3 has 13 amino acids. CDR3 protein: CASRRGSRTEAFF. In DNA, the CDR3 is TGTGCCAGCCGTCGGGGGAGTCGCACTGAAGCTTTCTTT. Supplemented by reference TRBV2 and TRBJ1-1, the full variable domain reads EPEVTQTPSHQVTQMGQEVILRCVPISNHLYFYWYRQILGQKVEFLVSFYNNEISEKSEIFDDQFSVERPDGSNFTLKIRSTKLEDSAMYFCASRRGSRTEAFFGQGTRLTVV.

This clonotype was seen only a few times. This chain links TRBV2 with TRBJ2-5; 8 bases map to TRBD1. Germline CDR1 is SNHLY and CDR2 is FYNNEI. The CDR3 totals 14 residues. V shed 5 bases and J 5 bases; nucleotides not matched to a gene: 7. Here the CDR3 reads CASSRQGADETQYF. The CDR3 region has the DNA TGTGCCAGCAGTAGGCAGGGGGCGGATGAGACCCAGTACTTC.

Here the CDR3 reads CASSLDPSGRAHTQYF. For the CDR3, the DNA is TGTGCCAGCAGCTTAGATCCCAGCGGGAGGGCGCATACGCAGTATTTT. The chain combines TRBV11-2 with TRBJ2-3, with 10 nucleotides matching TRBD2. Germline loops: CDR1 SGHAT, CDR2 FQNNGV. Unmatched junction bases numbered 7, after V lost 0 bases and J lost 7 bases. This CDR3 region has 16 residues.

This chain links TRBV4-1 with TRBJ2-5; TRBD2 agrees at 7 bases. Germline CDR1 MGHRA, CDR2 YSYEKL. The CDR3 has 13 residues. Trimming cost V 9 bases and J 4 bases; bases outside gene matches: 8. CDR3 nucleotides: TGCGCCAGTGGCCAGGCGGGAGCAGAGACCCAGTACTTC. Translating gives CASGQAGAETQYF.

This clonotype has at least ten counts. The rearrangement joins TRBV7-2 to TRBJ2-7; D is ambiguous. V was cut by 4 bases and J by 7 bases, with 14 bases left in between. This CDR3 comprises 13 residues. From germline, CDR1 is SGHTA and CDR2 FQGNSA. CDR3 loop: CASSSYSLEEQYF. The CDR3 DNA reads TGTGCCAGCAGCTCTTACAGTCTGGAGGAGCAGTACTTC.

The rearrangement links TRBV15 to TRBJ2-2; 9 positions agree with TRBD2. The CDR3 is 17 amino acids. The V gene's germline CDR1 is LNHNV and CDR2 YYDKDF (reference sequence). The V segment lost 3 bases and the J segment 1 base; nucleotides outside the gene matches: 6. This chain's CDR3 is CATSSEPAGGNTGELFF. The CDR3 DNA follows: TGTGCCACCAGCAGCGAACCAGCGGGAGGGAACACCGGGGAGCTGTTTTTT.

The J gene is TRBJ2-7, the V gene TRBV6-1; no reliable D call. The germline V and J ends were trimmed by 2 bases and 1 base, with 3 bases remaining between them. The CDR3 totals 12 residues. The germline V gene has CDR1 MNHNS and CDR2 SASEGT. The CDR3 loop reads CASSELSYEQYF. As DNA, the CDR3 is TGTGCCAGCAGTGAACTGTCCTACGAGCAGTACTTC.

This sequence joins TRBV7-9 and TRBJ2-5; possible D gene TRBD2, 5 bases. CDR1 and CDR2 from the germline V gene are SEHNR and FQNEAQ (reference sequence). The CDR3 has 15 amino acids. V lost 2 bases and J lost 1, with 11 bases in between. The CDR3, as DNA: TGTGCCAGCAGCTTATTTCAGCGGACCCAAGAGACCCAGTACTTC. It yields the protein CASSLFQRTQETQYF.

For this clonotype: At one boundary the junction diverges from the germline segment, which might be a read error. The rearrangement joins TRBV7-9 to TRBJ2-1, with 9 bases matching TRBD1. Germline V lookup: CDR1 SEHNR, CDR2 FQNEAQ (reference sequence). The CDR3 contains 15 residues. This CDR3 is CARSFRDRDHNEQFF. DNA of the CDR3: TGTGCCAGAAGCTTCCGGGACAGGGATCACAATGAGCAGTTCTTC.

Comments on this clonotype: Given the absence of the conserved phenylalanine or tryptophan at the CDR3 end, a read error is likely. The DNA is left out, because the CDR3 cannot be placed on it with certainty; the CDR3 is given as TCRdb lists it. This sequence joins TRBV6-5 and TRBJ2-3; the listed D gene, TRBD1, was not tested against the DNA. The length of the CDR3 is 13 amino acids, counting both ends. Germline V gives CDR1 MNHEY, CDR2 SVGAGI. This CDR3 is CACATGVHRYAVV.

There are many counts of this clonotype. The chain recombines TRBV10-3 with TRBJ1-2; 10 positions agree with TRBD1. Germline lookup yields CDR1 ENHRY and CDR2 SYGVKD. The CDR3 consists of 16 residues. Unmatched junction bases numbered 5, after V lost 0 bases and J lost 4 bases. The CDR3 sequence: CAISESIGTGVYGYTF. The DNA of the CDR3 is TGTGCCATCAGTGAGTCGATCGGGACAGGGGTCTATGGCTACACCTTC.

The chain combines TRBV19 with TRBJ2-3, with 9 bases fitting TRBD2. CDR3 length equals 15 residues. With V trimmed by 5 bases and J by 2 bases, 5 bases remained unmatched. The germline CDR1 and CDR2 sequences are LNHDA and SQIVND (reference sequence). CDR3 nucleotides: TGTGCCAGTAGTTCCATAGCGGGAGTCACAGATACGCAGTATTTT. Translation gives CASSSIAGVTDTQYF.

This chain joins TRBV25-1 and TRBJ1-2; D remains ambiguous. V lost 5 bases and J lost 3, with 7 bases in between. This CDR3 comprises 12 residues. CDR1 is MGHDK, CDR2 SYGVNS, per germline. CDR3 region: CASSTIDYGYTF. CDR3 bases: TGTGCCAGCAGTACCATCGACTATGGCTACACCTTC.

This clonotype was observed once. The chain is built from TRBV6-1 and TRBJ1-6, with D hard to call. V was cut by 7 bases and J by 12 bases, with 22 bases left in between. In germline, CDR1 is MNHNS, CDR2 SASEGT. The CDR3 contains 15 residues. CDR3 sequence (DNA): TGTGCCAGCAATGATGGGAAAAAGGGAGTTTTACCCCTCCACTTT. Its translation is CASNDGKKGVLPLHF.

By share, this clonotype ranks as medium-sized (0.01 to 0.1%). V is TRBV20-1 and J is TRBJ2-7, with D possibly TRBD2 on 6 matching bases. The CDR3 spans 15 residues. CDR1 DFQATT and CDR2 SNEGSKA come from the germline V gene (reference sequence). Trimming took off 6 bases at V and 0 bases at J, with 18 bases between the two ends. The CDR3 loop is CSAPAGRPRSYEQYF. The CDR3 nucleotides read TGCAGTGCCCCTGCGGGACGCCCCCGCTCCTACGAGCAGTACTTC.